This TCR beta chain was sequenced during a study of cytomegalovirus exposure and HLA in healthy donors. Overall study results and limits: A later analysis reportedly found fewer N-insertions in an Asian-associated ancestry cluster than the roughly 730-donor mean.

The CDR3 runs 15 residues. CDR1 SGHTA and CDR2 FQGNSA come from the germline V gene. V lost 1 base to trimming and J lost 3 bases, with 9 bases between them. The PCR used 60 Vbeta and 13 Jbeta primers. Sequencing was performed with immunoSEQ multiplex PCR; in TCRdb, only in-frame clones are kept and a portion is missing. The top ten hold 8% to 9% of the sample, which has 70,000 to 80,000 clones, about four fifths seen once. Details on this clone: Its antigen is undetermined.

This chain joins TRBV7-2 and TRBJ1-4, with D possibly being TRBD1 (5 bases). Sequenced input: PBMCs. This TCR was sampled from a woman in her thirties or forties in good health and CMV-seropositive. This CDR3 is CASSLVDSSNEKLFF. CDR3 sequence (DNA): TGTGCCAGCAGCTTAGTAGACAGTTCTAATGAAAAACTGTTTTTT.